Each of the 2 T cell receptor beta chains below was sequenced from the same sample in a study of cytomegalovirus exposure and HLA in healthy donors. Primers included in the PCR were 60 Vbeta and 13 Jbeta primers. The data were produced by immunoSEQ multiplex PCR, yet TCRdb's version contains in-frame clones alone and is incomplete. This table has 95,000 to 150,000 clones, 75% to 90% appearing once. Sequenced sample: PBMCs. The receptors shown here come from a man younger than 35 in good health and CMV-seropositive.

The chain carries TRBV4-1 and TRBJ1-1; no definite D call. Germline CDR1 is MGHRA and CDR2 is YSYEKL. This CDR3 has 16 residues. The ends were cut back, 2 bases at V and 1 base at J, with 14 bases in the middle. The CDR3 sequence: CASSQTPGGGNTEAFF. CDR3 nucleotide sequence: TGCGCCAGCAGCCAAACCCCGGGAGGCGGGAACACTGAAGCTTTCTTT.

V and J are TRBV6-5 and TRBJ2-1; D is uncertain. Germline loops: CDR1 MNHEY, CDR2 SVGAGI. The CDR3 loop spans 15 amino acids. V was pared by 2 bases and J by 0 bases, with 8 bases between. The CDR3 loop reads CASSYSLSSYNEQFF. In nucleotides, the CDR3 is TGTGCCAGCAGTTACAGCCTTAGCTCCTACAATGAGCAGTTCTTC.